These T cell receptor beta chains were read from a single sample in a study of T cell changes during pregnancy in multiple sclerosis. Repertoires were generated with immunoSEQ multiplex PCR, while TCRdb's copy carries only in-frame clones and drops some. The table shows 38,000 or so clones, with around 90% occurring only once. Material: CD4+ T cells from peripheral blood mononuclear cells, obtained in the second trimester of pregnancy. The receptors originated from a female donor with multiple sclerosis, enrolled in a pregnancy study. Each CDR3 is given with its conserved first and last residue. D genes are given only for firm matches. Rows give clone size only sometimes, using once, few, many, or a class for an expanded clone.

abundance: .; j_gene: TRBJ1-5; v_gene: TRBV6-5; d_gene: .; CDR3nt: TGTGCCAGCAGACCCGACACTTACAATCAGCCCCAGCATTTT; CDR3aa: CASRPDTYNQPQHF
abundance: .; j_gene: TRBJ2-7; v_gene: TRBV2; d_gene: TRBD1; CDR3nt: TGTGCCAGCAGCAAAACCGGGACAGGGTCCTACGAGCAGTACTTC; CDR3aa: CASSKTGTGSYEQYF
abundance: .; j_gene: TRBJ2-4; v_gene: TRBV6-1; d_gene: .; CDR3nt: TGTGCCAGCAGTGAAGACAGAGGGAAAAACATTCAGTACTTC; CDR3aa: CASSEDRGKNIQYF
abundance: .; j_gene: TRBJ2-1; v_gene: TRBV7-3; d_gene: TRBD2; CDR3nt: TGTGCCAGCAGCCCGACTAGCGGGAGGGCGGGTGAGCAGTTCTTC; CDR3aa: CASSPTSGRAGEQFF
abundance: .; j_gene: TRBJ2-1; v_gene: TRBV19; d_gene: .; CDR3nt: TGTGCCAGTAGTATGGTTGGAGGCCGCAATGAGCAGTTCTTC; CDR3aa: CASSMVGGRNEQFF
abundance: .; j_gene: TRBJ1-4; v_gene: TRBV18; d_gene: TRBD1; CDR3nt: TGTGCCAGCTCCCTCGCACAGGGGGCAACTAATGAAAAACTGTTTTTT; CDR3aa: CASSLAQGATNEKLFF
abundance: .; j_gene: TRBJ2-7; v_gene: TRBV15; d_gene: .; CDR3nt: TGTGCCACCAGCAGAGATCTGGACAGCACCTACGAGCAGTACTTC; CDR3aa: CATSRDLDSTYEQYF
abundance: .; j_gene: TRBJ2-5; v_gene: TRBV29-1; d_gene: .; CDR3nt: TGCAGCGTTGAAGATTCCAGGCACCAAGAGACCCAGTACTTC; CDR3aa: CSVEDSRHQETQYF
abundance: .; j_gene: TRBJ2-1; v_gene: TRBV11-3; d_gene: TRBD1; CDR3nt: TGTGCCAGCAGCTTAGTAGCAGGGACAGGGCGGAGGGAGCAGTTCTTC; CDR3aa: CASSLVAGTGRREQFF
abundance: .; j_gene: TRBJ1-4; v_gene: TRBV20-1; d_gene: .; CDR3nt: TGCAGTGCTACCCTTAATGAAAAACTGTTTTTT; CDR3aa: CSATLNEKLFF
abundance: .; j_gene: TRBJ2-2; v_gene: TRBV27; d_gene: TRBD2; CDR3nt: TGTGCCAGCAGTTTATCGTGGGGGAGGGCCACCGGGGAGCTGTTTTTT; CDR3aa: CASSLSWGRATGELFF
abundance: few; j_gene: TRBJ2-1; v_gene: TRBV19; d_gene: .; CDR3nt: TGTGCCAGTAGTATGTATCAGGGGTTTGAGCAGTTCTTC; CDR3aa: CASSMYQGFEQFF
abundance: .; j_gene: TRBJ2-3; v_gene: TRBV5-5; d_gene: TRBD2; CDR3nt: TGTGCCAGCAGCTTGGGGCGACTAGCGGGCCTCACAGATACGCAGTATTTT; CDR3aa: CASSLGRLAGLTDTQYF
abundance: .; j_gene: TRBJ1-4; v_gene: TRBV10-3; d_gene: .; CDR3nt: TGTGCCATCAGTGAGTCCGGGGGTGAAAAACTGTTTTTT; CDR3aa: CAISESGGEKLFF
abundance: .; j_gene: TRBJ1-1; v_gene: TRBV11-1; d_gene: .; CDR3nt: TGTGCCAGCAGCTTATATCAGGGAATAGACGCTTTCTTT; CDR3aa: CASSLYQGIDAFF
abundance: .; j_gene: TRBJ1-1; v_gene: TRBV28; d_gene: .; CDR3nt: TGTGCCAGCAGCCAGTCGGGACAGAACACTGAAGCTTTCTTT; CDR3aa: CASSQSGQNTEAFF
abundance: .; j_gene: TRBJ1-2; v_gene: TRBV6-5; d_gene: .; CDR3nt: TGTGCCAGCAGTTACTCCGGACAGTACTATGGCTACACCTTC; CDR3aa: CASSYSGQYYGYTF
abundance: .; j_gene: TRBJ1-1; v_gene: TRBV13; d_gene: TRBD1; CDR3nt: TGTGCCAGCAGCGGTCCAGACAGGGCTTCTCCGATAGCTTTCTTT; CDR3aa: CASSGPDRASPIAFF
abundance: once; j_gene: TRBJ2-5; v_gene: TRBV30; d_gene: .; CDR3nt: TGTGCCTGGAGTTTAGGAGGGGGCTCCGGGGAGACCCAGTACTTC; CDR3aa: CAWSLGGGSGETQYF
abundance: .; j_gene: TRBJ2-4; v_gene: TRBV7-2; d_gene: .; CDR3nt: TGTGCCAGCAGCTTTCGCGGGGAGGACATTCAGTACTTC; CDR3aa: CASSFRGEDIQYF
abundance: .; j_gene: TRBJ2-7; v_gene: TRBV7-2; d_gene: .; CDR3nt: TGTGCCAGCAGCTTAGAGGCAGGGTTCTCCTACGAGCAGTACTTC; CDR3aa: CASSLEAGFSYEQYF
abundance: .; j_gene: TRBJ2-1; v_gene: TRBV14; d_gene: .; CDR3nt: TGTGCCAGCAGCCAATTGTTCGGTCTCGGGAGGCAGTTCTTC; CDR3aa: CASSQLFGLGRQFF
abundance: .; j_gene: TRBJ2-3; v_gene: TRBV4-2; d_gene: .; CDR3nt: TGTGCCAGCAGCCAAGATCCCAACAGTGGACTCACAGATACGCAGTATTTT; CDR3aa: CASSQDPNSGLTDTQYF
abundance: .; j_gene: TRBJ1-1; v_gene: TRBV5-1; d_gene: .; CDR3nt: TGCGCCAGCAGCTCCACCGGGACTCCCTCAGCTTTCTTT; CDR3aa: CASSSTGTPSAFF
abundance: .; j_gene: TRBJ2-7; v_gene: TRBV6-6; d_gene: TRBD2; CDR3nt: TGTGCCAGCAGTAACGGGAGGGAGCAGTACTTC; CDR3aa: CASSNGREQYF
abundance: once; j_gene: TRBJ2-3; v_gene: TRBV11-2; d_gene: .; CDR3nt: TGTGCCAGCAGCTTAGACCCTAGCACAGATACGCAGTATTTT; CDR3aa: CASSLDPSTDTQYF
abundance: few; j_gene: TRBJ1-1; v_gene: TRBV4-2; d_gene: .; CDR3nt: TGTGCCAGCAGCCAAGGGACAGACTTGAACACTGAAGCTTTCTTT; CDR3aa: CASSQGTDLNTEAFF
abundance: .; j_gene: TRBJ2-7; v_gene: TRBV15; d_gene: TRBD2; CDR3nt: TGTGCCACCAGCAGAGCCGGACTAGCGGGAGGCCACGAGCAGTACTTC; CDR3aa: CATSRAGLAGGHEQYF
abundance: .; j_gene: TRBJ2-1; v_gene: TRBV19; d_gene: .; CDR3nt: TGTGCCAGTCGAGCGGGTGTCGGGGTCTACAATGAGCAGTTCTTC; CDR3aa: CASRAGVGVYNEQFF
abundance: .; j_gene: TRBJ2-1; v_gene: TRBV11-3; d_gene: TRBD2; CDR3nt: TGTGCCAGCAGCTTAGTGGGGACTAGCGGGAGTGCCAATGAGCAGTTCTTC; CDR3aa: CASSLVGTSGSANEQFF
abundance: .; j_gene: TRBJ1-5; v_gene: TRBV6-1; d_gene: .; CDR3nt: TGTGCCAGCAGTGAACAGGGATCGAGCAATCAGCCCCAGCATTTT; CDR3aa: CASSEQGSSNQPQHF
abundance: once; j_gene: TRBJ2-6; v_gene: TRBV28; d_gene: .; CDR3nt: TGTGCCGCTAGGAAGCAGGGGCTCTCTGGGGCCAACGTCCTGACTTTC; CDR3aa: CAARKQGLSGANVLTF
abundance: .; j_gene: TRBJ2-1; v_gene: TRBV5-1; d_gene: TRBD2; CDR3nt: TGCGCCAGCGGACTAGCGGGACCACGAAACAATGAGCAGTTCTTC; CDR3aa: CASGLAGPRNNEQFF
abundance: .; j_gene: TRBJ1-1; v_gene: TRBV29-1; d_gene: TRBD1; CDR3nt: TGCAGCGTAGGGACAGACACTGAAGCTTTCTTT; CDR3aa: CSVGTDTEAFF
abundance: once; j_gene: TRBJ2-1; v_gene: TRBV7-6; d_gene: .; CDR3nt: TGTGCCAGCAGCTTAGCGGGAGTATCCTACAATGAGCAGTTCTTC; CDR3aa: CASSLAGVSYNEQFF
abundance: .; j_gene: TRBJ1-1; v_gene: TRBV5-5; d_gene: .; CDR3nt: TGTGCCAGCAGCTACCTAGTAGCGAACACTGAAGCTTTCTTT; CDR3aa: CASSYLVANTEAFF
abundance: .; j_gene: TRBJ2-2; v_gene: TRBV7-3; d_gene: .; CDR3nt: TGTGCCAGCAGCCCCTTCGGGGTGGGAGGCCTCAACACCGGGGAGCTGTTTTTT; CDR3aa: CASSPFGVGGLNTGELFF
abundance: .; j_gene: TRBJ2-5; v_gene: TRBV19; d_gene: TRBD1; CDR3nt: TGTGCCAGTAGTGCGGGACAGGGGGAGACCCAGTACTTC; CDR3aa: CASSAGQGETQYF
abundance: .; j_gene: TRBJ1-2; v_gene: TRBV4-2; d_gene: TRBD1; CDR3nt: TGTGCCAGCAGCCAACCACAGGGGCGGGCTGGTGGCTACACCTTC; CDR3aa: CASSQPQGRAGGYTF
abundance: .; j_gene: TRBJ2-2; v_gene: TRBV7-9; d_gene: TRBD2; CDR3nt: TGTGCCAGCAGCTTATCGTTTGCGGGAGTAGCCGGGGAGCTGTTTTTT; CDR3aa: CASSLSFAGVAGELFF
abundance: .; j_gene: TRBJ2-2; v_gene: TRBV10-3; d_gene: TRBD1; CDR3nt: TGTGCCATCAGTGGAACAGGGGGCGGGTCCGGGGAGCTGTTTTTT; CDR3aa: CAISGTGGGSGELFF
abundance: .; j_gene: TRBJ2-3; v_gene: TRBV23-1; d_gene: TRBD2; CDR3nt: TGCGCCAGCAAATACCCACGAGCGGGATTGACAGATACGCAGTATTTT; CDR3aa: CASKYPRAGLTDTQYF
abundance: .; j_gene: TRBJ1-2; v_gene: TRBV30; d_gene: TRBD1; CDR3nt: TGTGCCTGGGGGACAGGGGTAAACTATGGCTACACCTTC; CDR3aa: CAWGTGVNYGYTF
abundance: few; j_gene: TRBJ1-2; v_gene: TRBV7-2; d_gene: .; CDR3nt: TGTGCCAGCAGCTTCACAGGTTCCTATGGCTACACCTTC; CDR3aa: CASSFTGSYGYTF
abundance: .; j_gene: TRBJ1-3; v_gene: TRBV6-6; d_gene: .; CDR3nt: TGTGCCAGTCGGGAACAGCTCTCTGGAAACACCATATATTTT; CDR3aa: CASREQLSGNTIYF
abundance: .; j_gene: TRBJ1-1; v_gene: TRBV5-6; d_gene: TRBD1; CDR3nt: TGTGCCAGCAGCTTGGGCAGGGGGGCAAACACTGAAGCTTTCTTT; CDR3aa: CASSLGRGANTEAFF
abundance: .; j_gene: TRBJ1-1; v_gene: TRBV29-1; d_gene: .; CDR3nt: TGCAGCGCCGTGACAGTTGTGAACACTGAAGCTTTCTTT; CDR3aa: CSAVTVVNTEAFF
abundance: .; j_gene: TRBJ1-4; v_gene: TRBV4-2; d_gene: TRBD1; CDR3nt: TGTGCCAGCAGCCAAGATACGACAGGGGCGGCGGTAGATGAAAAACTGTTTTTT; CDR3aa: CASSQDTTGAAVDEKLFF
abundance: .; j_gene: TRBJ1-2; v_gene: TRBV27; d_gene: TRBD1; CDR3nt: TGTGCCAGCAGTTCTAGCTACGGGGACAGCGGCTACACCTTC; CDR3aa: CASSSSYGDSGYTF
abundance: .; j_gene: TRBJ2-7; v_gene: TRBV27; d_gene: .; CDR3nt: TGTGCCAGCTCGGACAGGAGGGGCGAGCAGTACTTC; CDR3aa: CASSDRRGEQYF
abundance: .; j_gene: TRBJ1-2; v_gene: TRBV28; d_gene: TRBD1; CDR3nt: TGTGCCAGCAGTTTGGTAAAGGGGGCTCCCTCTTATGGCTACACCTTC; CDR3aa: CASSLVKGAPSYGYTF
abundance: .; j_gene: TRBJ1-4; v_gene: TRBV7-6; d_gene: .; CDR3nt: TGTGCCAGCAGCTCCAACAGTCCTCCCGAAAAACTGTTTTTT; CDR3aa: CASSSNSPPEKLFF
abundance: .; j_gene: TRBJ2-1; v_gene: TRBV7-2; d_gene: TRBD2; CDR3nt: TGTGCCAGCAGCACGACTAGCGGGAGCTATAGGGAGCAGTTCTTC; CDR3aa: CASSTTSGSYREQFF
abundance: .; j_gene: TRBJ2-3; v_gene: TRBV11-2; d_gene: .; CDR3nt: TGTGCCAGCAGCTTAGATGGGAGCACTGGCACAGATACGCAGTATTTT; CDR3aa: CASSLDGSTGTDTQYF
abundance: .; j_gene: TRBJ1-4; v_gene: TRBV5-8; d_gene: TRBD1; CDR3nt: TGTGCCAGCAGCGGAAGGACAGGGGTCGGAGAAAAACTGTTTTTT; CDR3aa: CASSGRTGVGEKLFF
abundance: .; j_gene: TRBJ2-7; v_gene: TRBV10-1; d_gene: .; CDR3nt: TGCGCCAGCTCTACCCAATTTTTAGCCGGGACACCACACTACGAGCAGTACTTC; CDR3aa: CASSTQFLAGTPHYEQYF
abundance: .; j_gene: TRBJ2-3; v_gene: TRBV30; d_gene: .; CDR3nt: TGTGCCTGGAGTATTGGGGAGCACACAGATACGCAGTATTTT; CDR3aa: CAWSIGEHTDTQYF